A single sample is the source of the 11 T cell receptor beta chains below, sequenced in a study of cytomegalovirus exposure and HLA in healthy donors. It was with 60 Vbeta and 13 Jbeta primers that the PCR ran. TCRdb's table, derived via immunoSEQ multiplex PCR, lists solely in-frame clones and lacks some. Of approximately 97,000 clones in the sample, around 77% were seen once. The sample consisted of PBMCs. These receptors were obtained from a male donor in good health and CMV-seropositive.

V gene TRBV27 combines with J gene TRBJ1-3, with D possibly being TRBD1 (5 bases). There are 14 residues in the CDR3. CDR1 and CDR2 from the germline V gene are MNHEY and SMNVEV (reference sequence). V lost 6 bases and J lost 2, with 11 bases in between. The CDR3 nucleotides read TGTGCCAGCAGCCGGACACCACCTGGAAACACCATATATTTT. Translating it yields CASSRTPPGNTIYF.

V is TRBV28 and J is TRBJ2-7, with a weak D call TRBD2 (5 bases). The length of the CDR3 is 14 residues. Trimming pared 7 bases from V and 7 bases from J, leaving 20 bases between. Germline CDR1 and CDR2: MDHEN and SYDVKM. CDR3 loop: CASTLPYTTGEQYF. As DNA, the CDR3 is TGTGCCAGCACCCTCCCTTACACCACGGGGGAGCAGTACTTC. Filled out from reference TRBV28 and TRBJ2-7, the complete variable domain reads DVKVTQSSRYLVKRTGEKVFLECVQDMDHENMFWYRQDPGLGLRLIYFSYDVKMKEKGDIPEGYSVSREKKERFSLILESASTNQTSMYLCASTLPYTTGEQYFGPGTRLTVT.

The chain has TRBV11-1 and TRBJ1-3, with D possibly TRBD1 on 6 matching bases. The CDR3 is 13 amino acids. Trimming removed 5 bases at V and 2 bases at J, with 7 bases between. Germline CDR1 reads SGHAT; CDR2 reads FQDESV (reference sequence). The CDR3 reads CASSGTTGNTIYF. CDR3 DNA: TGTGCCAGCAGCGGGACAACTGGAAACACCATATATTTT.

The chain combines TRBV6-1 with TRBJ2-7; a weak D match, TRBD1 (6 bases). The CDR3 has 14 residues. Germline values: CDR1 MNHNS, CDR2 SASEGT. The V end lost 2 bases, the J end lost 1 base, and 9 bases lay between the germline ends. The CDR3 reads CASSENQGSYEQYF. CDR3 DNA: TGTGCCAGCAGTGAAAATCAGGGGTCCTACGAGCAGTACTTC.

The chain combines TRBV29-1 with TRBJ1-1; 7 positions agree with TRBD1. The CDR3 runs to 13 residues. Germline V CDR1 and CDR2: SQVTM, ANQGSEA. J was trimmed by 4 bases and V by 3 bases; bases with no gene match: 5. CDR3 coding DNA: TGCAGCGTTGAGGTGGGACAGCGCACTGAAGCTTTCTTT. It codes for CSVEVGQRTEAFF.

This rearrangement joins TRBV7-2 to TRBJ2-3; TRBD1 aligns across 12 bases. The V and J ends lost 7 bases and 4 bases, in that order; junction bases with no gene match: 6. Germline CDR1 SGHTA, CDR2 FQGNSA. The CDR3 is made up of 15 amino acids. DNA for the CDR3: TGTGCCAGCACCTCCCGGGACAGGGGGCCAGATACGCAGTATTTT. It codes for CASTSRDRGPDTQYF.

This chain uses TRBV30 with TRBJ2-5, with a weak D call TRBD2 (6 bases). V shed 3 bases and J shed 3 bases, with 8 bases lying between them. CDR3 size: 12 residues. CDR1 is GTSNPN, CDR2 SVGIG, per germline (reference sequence). The CDR3 nucleotides are TGTGCCTGGAGGCTAGCGAAAGAGACCCAGTACTTC. The encoded protein is CAWRLAKETQYF.

This chain connects TRBV29-1 to TRBJ2-6, with D perhaps TRBD1 (5 bases). Trimming cost V 2 bases and J 2 bases, with 7 bases left between them. Looked up from germline, CDR1 is SQVTM and CDR2 is ANQGSEA. The CDR3 length is 14 residues. CDR3 sequence (DNA): TGCAGCGTTGAATCCAGGGCTGGGGCCAACGTCCTGACTTTC. This codes for CSVESRAGANVLTF.

This chain links TRBV19 with TRBJ1-1; 7 bases match TRBD1. J was trimmed by 4 bases and V by 3 bases; bases with no gene match: 5. CDR1 and CDR2 (germline): LNHDA, SQIVND (reference sequence). This CDR3 is built from 14 residues. CDR3 residues: CASSIGAGGTEAFF. The CDR3 DNA reads as TGTGCCAGTAGTATTGGGGCAGGGGGCACTGAAGCTTTCTTT.

This clone was found a few times. This chain's CDR3 is CASSLGFLGGGNTIYF. The CDR3 DNA reads TGTGCCAGCAGCCTGGGGTTTTTGGGAGGTGGAAACACCATATATTTT. V usage is TRBV5-7 and J usage is TRBJ1-3; D remains ambiguous. TRBV5-7 falls under the ORF class, with uncertain function. The CDR3 covers 16 residues. V lost 4 bases and J 3 bases, leaving 17 bases between the germline ends.

The chain links TRBV7-2 to TRBJ1-5; 10 bases line up with TRBD1. CDR3 length: 17 amino acids. Germline trimming cut 4 bases from V and 2 bases from J; bases unmatched to any gene: 8. The germline gives CDR1 SGHTA, CDR2 FQGNSA. The CDR3 DNA reads TGTGCCAGCAGCTCAATCTCCGGGACAGGGGGCAATCAGCCCCAGCATTTT. Protein product: CASSSISGTGGNQPQHF.